This T cell receptor beta chain was sequenced in a study of CD8+ T cells in alopecia areata. Reverse transcription of extracted RNA yielded cDNA, which provided the sequencing template. Method: immunoSEQ multiplex PCR; TCRdb's copy keeps in-frame clones and lacks some. The sample consists of over 150,000 clones, around 63% of them appearing once. Germline CDR1 GTSNPN, CDR2 SVGIG (reference sequence). The CDR3 runs to 15 residues. Trimming removed 3 bases from V and 5 bases from J; junction bases left unmatched: 9. The clonotype was recovered from a human donor with alopecia areata. The source was CD4+ T cells sorted from blood, collected at week 0. The genes are TRBV30 and TRBJ1-4; TRBD1 aligns across 7 bases. The CDR3 DNA reads as TGTGCCTGGAGCCCAGACAGGGCCCTGAATGAAAAACTGTTTTTT. Protein product: CAWSPDRALNEKLFF.